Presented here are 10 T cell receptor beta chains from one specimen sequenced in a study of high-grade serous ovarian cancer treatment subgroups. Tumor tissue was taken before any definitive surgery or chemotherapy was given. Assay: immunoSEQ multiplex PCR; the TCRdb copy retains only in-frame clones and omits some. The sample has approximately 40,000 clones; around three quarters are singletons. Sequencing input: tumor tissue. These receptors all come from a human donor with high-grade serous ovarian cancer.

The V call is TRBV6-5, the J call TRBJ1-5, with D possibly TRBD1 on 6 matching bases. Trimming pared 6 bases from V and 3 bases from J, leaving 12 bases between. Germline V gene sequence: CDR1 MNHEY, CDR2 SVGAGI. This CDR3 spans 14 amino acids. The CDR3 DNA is TGTGCCAGCAGGGCCGGGGGCTTCAATCAGCCCCAGCATTTT. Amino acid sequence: CASRAGGFNQPQHF.

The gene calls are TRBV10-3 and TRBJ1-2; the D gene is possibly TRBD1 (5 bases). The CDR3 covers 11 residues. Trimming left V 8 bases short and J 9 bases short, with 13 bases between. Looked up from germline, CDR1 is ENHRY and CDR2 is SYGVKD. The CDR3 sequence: CAIQGGNRYTF. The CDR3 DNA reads TGTGCCATCCAGGGAGGGAATCGCTACACCTTC.

The CDR3 nucleotides read TGTGCCAGCAGTCAAAGGGGCAGCCTCCAAGAGACCCAGTACTTC. This codes for CASSQRGSLQETQYF. This chain connects TRBV27 to TRBJ2-5; possible D gene TRBD1, 5 bases. Trimming pared 5 bases from V and 1 base from J, leaving 14 bases between. Per the germline V gene, CDR1 is MNHEY and CDR2 is SMNVEV (reference sequence). This CDR3 region has 15 residues.

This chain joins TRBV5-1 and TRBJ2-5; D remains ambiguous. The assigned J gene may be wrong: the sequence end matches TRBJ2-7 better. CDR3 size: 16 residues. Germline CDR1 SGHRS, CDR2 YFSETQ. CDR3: CASSLELIGPFYEQYF. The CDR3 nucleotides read TGCGCCAGCAGCTTGGAGTTGATTGGACCTTTCTACGAGCAGTACTTC.

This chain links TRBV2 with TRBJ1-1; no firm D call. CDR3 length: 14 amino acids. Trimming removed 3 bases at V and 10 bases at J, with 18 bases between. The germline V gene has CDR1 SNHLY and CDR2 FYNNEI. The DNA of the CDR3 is TGTGCCAGCAGTGAGGACTCCGGGGTCGATTTAGCTTTCTTT. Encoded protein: CASSEDSGVDLAFF.

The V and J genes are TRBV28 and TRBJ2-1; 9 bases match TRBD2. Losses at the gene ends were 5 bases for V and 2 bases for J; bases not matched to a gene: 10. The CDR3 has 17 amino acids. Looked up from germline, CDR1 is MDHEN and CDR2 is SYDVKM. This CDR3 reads CASSPPLAGVAYNEQFF. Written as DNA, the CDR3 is TGTGCCAGCAGTCCCCCTTTAGCGGGAGTGGCCTACAATGAGCAGTTCTTC.

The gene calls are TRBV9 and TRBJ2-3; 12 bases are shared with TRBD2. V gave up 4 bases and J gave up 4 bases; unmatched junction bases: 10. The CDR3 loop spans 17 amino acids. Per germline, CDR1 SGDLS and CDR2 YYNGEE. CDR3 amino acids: CASSLLTSGSSPDTQYF. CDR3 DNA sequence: TGTGCCAGCAGCCTCCTGACTAGCGGGAGTTCTCCAGATACGCAGTATTTT.

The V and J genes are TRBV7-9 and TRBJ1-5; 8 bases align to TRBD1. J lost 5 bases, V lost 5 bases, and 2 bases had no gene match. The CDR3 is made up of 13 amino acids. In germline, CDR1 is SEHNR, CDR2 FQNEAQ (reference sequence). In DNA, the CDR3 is TGTGCCAGCAGCCCCAGGGGGCATCAGCCCCAGCATTTT. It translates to CASSPRGHQPQHF.

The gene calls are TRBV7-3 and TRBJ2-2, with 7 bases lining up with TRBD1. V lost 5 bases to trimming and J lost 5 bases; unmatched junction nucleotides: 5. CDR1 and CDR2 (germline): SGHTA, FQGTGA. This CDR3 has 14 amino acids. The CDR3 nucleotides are TGTGCCAGCAGCCCAGGGGGTGTAACCGGGGAGCTGTTTTTT. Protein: CASSPGGVTGELFF.

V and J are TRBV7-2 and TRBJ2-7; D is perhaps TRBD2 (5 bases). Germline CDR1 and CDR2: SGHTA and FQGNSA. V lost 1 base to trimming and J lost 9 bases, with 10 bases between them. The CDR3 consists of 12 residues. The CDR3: CASSLGLGRQYF. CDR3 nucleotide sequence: TGTGCCAGCAGCTTAGGTCTGGGGAGGCAGTACTTC.